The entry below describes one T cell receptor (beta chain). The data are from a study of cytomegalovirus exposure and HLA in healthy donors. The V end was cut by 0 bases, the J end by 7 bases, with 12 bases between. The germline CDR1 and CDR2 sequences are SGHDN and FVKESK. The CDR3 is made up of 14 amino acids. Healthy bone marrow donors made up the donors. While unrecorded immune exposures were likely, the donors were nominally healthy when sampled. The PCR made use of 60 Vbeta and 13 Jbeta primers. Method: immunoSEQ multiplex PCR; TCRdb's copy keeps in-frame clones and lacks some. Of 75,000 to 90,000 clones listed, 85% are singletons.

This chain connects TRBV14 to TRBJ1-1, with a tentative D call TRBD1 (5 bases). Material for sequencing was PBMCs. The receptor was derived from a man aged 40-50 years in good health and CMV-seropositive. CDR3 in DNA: TGTGCCAGCAGCCAAGATCTGGGGCAGGATGAAGCTTTCTTT. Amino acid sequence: CASSQDLGQDEAFF.